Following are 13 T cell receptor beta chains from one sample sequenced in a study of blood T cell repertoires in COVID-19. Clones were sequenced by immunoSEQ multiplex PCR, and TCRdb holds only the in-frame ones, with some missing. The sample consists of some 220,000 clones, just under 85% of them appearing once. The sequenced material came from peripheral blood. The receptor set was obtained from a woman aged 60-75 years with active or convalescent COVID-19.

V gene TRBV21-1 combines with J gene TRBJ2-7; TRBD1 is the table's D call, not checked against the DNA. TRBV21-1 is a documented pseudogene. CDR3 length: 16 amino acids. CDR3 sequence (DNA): TGTGCCAGCAGCAAAGTGAAAATGGCTCCTCCTTACGAGCAGTACGTC. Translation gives CASSKVKMAPPYEQYV.

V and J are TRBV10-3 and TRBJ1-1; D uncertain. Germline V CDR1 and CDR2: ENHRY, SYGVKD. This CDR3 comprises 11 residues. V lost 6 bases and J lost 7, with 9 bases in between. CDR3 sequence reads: CAIREGGEAFF. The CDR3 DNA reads TGTGCCATCAGAGAGGGCGGTGAAGCTTTCTTT.

DNA of the CDR3: TGTGCCAGTACCCCGGGATCTGGGACTGAAGCTTTCTTT. This sequence encodes CASTPGSGTEAFF. The gene calls are TRBV19 and TRBJ1-1; D gene ambiguous. CDR3 length: 13 amino acids. Germline V CDR1 and CDR2: LNHDA, SQIVND (reference sequence). V was clipped by 7 bases and J by 5 bases, with 14 bases between them.

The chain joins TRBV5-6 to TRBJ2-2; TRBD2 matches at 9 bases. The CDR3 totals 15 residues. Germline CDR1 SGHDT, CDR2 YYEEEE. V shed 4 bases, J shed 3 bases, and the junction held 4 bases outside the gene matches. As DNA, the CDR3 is TGTGCCAGCAGCGCAGCGGGGGGCCACACCGGGGAGCTGTTTTTT. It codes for CASSAAGGHTGELFF.

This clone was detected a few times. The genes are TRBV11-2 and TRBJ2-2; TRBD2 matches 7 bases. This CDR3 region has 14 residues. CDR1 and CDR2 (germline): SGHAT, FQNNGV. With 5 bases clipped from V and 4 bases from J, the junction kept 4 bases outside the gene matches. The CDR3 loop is CASSPSGATGELFF. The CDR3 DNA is TGTGCCAGCAGCCCCAGCGGGGCCACCGGGGAGCTGTTTTTT.

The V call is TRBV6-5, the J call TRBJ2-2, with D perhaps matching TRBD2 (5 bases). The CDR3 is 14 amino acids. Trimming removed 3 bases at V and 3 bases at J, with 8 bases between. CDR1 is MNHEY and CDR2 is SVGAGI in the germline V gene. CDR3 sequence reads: CASSYQRYTGELFF. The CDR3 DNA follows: TGTGCCAGCAGTTATCAGCGGTACACCGGGGAGCTGTTTTTT.

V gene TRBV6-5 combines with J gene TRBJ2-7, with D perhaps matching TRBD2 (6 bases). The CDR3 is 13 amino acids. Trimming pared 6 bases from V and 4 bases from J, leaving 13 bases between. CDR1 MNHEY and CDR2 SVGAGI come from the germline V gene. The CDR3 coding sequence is TGTGCCAGCAGATCGCCGGCGGGATACGAGCAGTACGTC. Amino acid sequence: CASRSPAGYEQYV.

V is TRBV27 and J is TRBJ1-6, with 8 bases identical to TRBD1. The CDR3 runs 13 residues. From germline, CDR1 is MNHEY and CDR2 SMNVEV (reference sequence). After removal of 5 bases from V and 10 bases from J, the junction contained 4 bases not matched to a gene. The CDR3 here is CASSQTGGSPLHF. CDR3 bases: TGTGCCAGCAGTCAAACAGGGGGATCACCCCTCCACTTT.

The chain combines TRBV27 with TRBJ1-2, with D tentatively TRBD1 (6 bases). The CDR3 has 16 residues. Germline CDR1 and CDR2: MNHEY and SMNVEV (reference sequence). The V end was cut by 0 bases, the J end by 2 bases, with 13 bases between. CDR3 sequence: CASSLSKGGLNYGYTF. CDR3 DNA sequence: TGTGCCAGCAGTTTATCGAAGGGGGGGCTCAACTATGGCTACACCTTC.

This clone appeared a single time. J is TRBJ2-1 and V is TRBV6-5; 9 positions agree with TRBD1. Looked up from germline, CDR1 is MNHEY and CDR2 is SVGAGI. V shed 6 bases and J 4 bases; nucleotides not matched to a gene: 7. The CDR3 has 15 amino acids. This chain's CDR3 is CASRDTGGSYNEQFF. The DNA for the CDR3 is TGTGCCAGCAGGGATACAGGGGGCTCGTACAATGAGCAGTTCTTC.

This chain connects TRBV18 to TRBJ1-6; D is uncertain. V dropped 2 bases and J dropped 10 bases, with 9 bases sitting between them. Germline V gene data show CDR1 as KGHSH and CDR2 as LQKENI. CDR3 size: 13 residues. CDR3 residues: CASSPGLTSPLHF. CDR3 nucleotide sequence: TGTGCCAGCTCACCAGGGCTCACCTCACCCCTCCACTTT.

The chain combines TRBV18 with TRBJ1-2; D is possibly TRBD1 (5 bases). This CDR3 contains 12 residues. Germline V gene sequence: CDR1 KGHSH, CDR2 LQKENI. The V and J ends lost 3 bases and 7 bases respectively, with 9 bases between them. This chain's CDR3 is CASSPERGGYTF. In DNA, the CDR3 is TGTGCCAGCTCACCGGAAAGGGGTGGCTACACCTTC.

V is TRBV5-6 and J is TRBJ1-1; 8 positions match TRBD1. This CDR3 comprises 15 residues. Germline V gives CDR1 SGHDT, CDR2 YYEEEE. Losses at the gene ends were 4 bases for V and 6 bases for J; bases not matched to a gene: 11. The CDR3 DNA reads TGTGCCAGCAGCGCATCAGGGGGCCTTACTGCTGAAGCTTTCTTT. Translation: CASSASGGLTAEAFF. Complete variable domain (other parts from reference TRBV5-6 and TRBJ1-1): DAGVTQSPTHLIKTRGQQVTLRCSPKSGHDTVSWYQQALGQGPQFIFQYYEEEERQRGNFPDRFSGHQFPNYSSELNVNALLLGDSALYLCASSASGGLTAEAFFGQGTRLTVV.